The subject of this entry is one TCR beta chain. Assay: immunoSEQ multiplex PCR; the TCRdb copy retains only in-frame clones and omits some. The sample contains around 160,000 clones, roughly 87% of which appear only once. These data are taken from a study of blood T cell repertoires in COVID-19. In the 2 weeks before study entry, exposed participants met a COVID-19 case, which was PCR-confirmed or clinician-diagnosed. The CDR3 sequence is 16 residues long. Per germline, CDR1 SGHRS and CDR2 YFSETQ. V dropped 3 bases and J dropped 1; count of bases not matched to a gene: 7. This sequence joins TRBV5-1 and TRBJ2-3; 8 nucleotides match TRBD1. This TCR derives from a woman in her 40s who had been exposed to COVID-19. Material for sequencing was PBMCs or T cells enriched from blood (not recorded which). DNA of the CDR3: TGCGCCAGCAGCTCGGCGCCGGGACAGGGCACAGATACGCAGTATTTT. Translation: CASSSAPGQGTDTQYF.